The T cell receptor (beta chain) described here comes from a study of control samples from healthy donors and cancer patients. Libraries were prepared by immunoSEQ multiplex PCR; TCRdb keeps only in-frame clonotypes and omits some of them. Of some 150,000 clones listed, about 90% were seen once; the top ten hold about 7.6%. Sample: blood. This TCR came from a man aged 18 to 30 in good health.

The CDR3 region is CASSQDGANYGYTF. The DNA for the CDR3 is TGTGCCAGCTCACAGGACGGAGCTAACTATGGCTACACCTTC. The chain links TRBV18 to TRBJ1-2; D is unresolved. The CDR3 totals 14 residues. CDR1 is KGHSH, CDR2 LQKENI, per germline. Deletions cut 4 bases from V and 0 bases from J, with 9 bases between.